Listed below are T cell receptor beta chains from one sample, sequenced in a study of blood T cell repertoires in COVID-19. Here immunoSEQ multiplex PCR was the method, and the copy in TCRdb shows in-frame clones only, minus some. Of about 81,000 clones in the sample, approximately 80% were seen once. Input material: peripheral blood. The receptors were sampled from a human donor in a cohort sampled during active COVID-19. CDR3s include the opening cysteine and the closing phenylalanine or tryptophan. A D gene is named only where the DNA matches it firmly. Where a row states a size, it is once, few, many or the class of an expanded clone; other rows omit it.

CDR3 protein: CSVQGFLGLATEAFF
CDR3 DNA: TGCAGCGTCCAGGGTTTCTTGGGTCTGGCCACTGAAGCTTTCTTT
clone size: -
J gene: TRBJ1-1
D gene: -
V gene: TRBV29-1

CDR3 protein: CSVLVRGQNTEAFF
CDR3 DNA: TGCAGCGTTTTAGTTAGGGGTCAGAACACTGAAGCTTTCTTT
clone size: -
J gene: TRBJ1-1
D gene: -
V gene: TRBV29-1

CDR3 protein: CAWVFSGDRGRNTEAFF
CDR3 DNA: TGTGCTTGGGTTTTTTCGGGCGACAGGGGCAGGAACACTGAAGCTTTCTTT
clone size: -
J gene: TRBJ1-1
D gene: TRBD1
V gene: TRBV5-4

CDR3 protein: CASSLEGAGELFF
CDR3 DNA: TGTGCCAGCAGCTTAGAAGGGGCCGGGGAGCTGTTTTTT
clone size: few
J gene: TRBJ2-2
D gene: -
V gene: TRBV5-4

CDR3 protein: CASRLAGGAGTQYF
CDR3 DNA: TGTGCCAGCAGATTAGCGGGGGGGGCGGGTACGCAGTATTTT
clone size: -
J gene: TRBJ2-3
D gene: TRBD2
V gene: TRBV6-5

CDR3 protein: CASSLRGRQETQYF
CDR3 DNA: TGTGCCAGTAGTCTGCGGGGGCGCCAAGAGACCCAGTACTTC
clone size: -
J gene: TRBJ2-5
D gene: -
V gene: TRBV19

CDR3 protein: CASSLGGVEKLFF
CDR3 DNA: TGTGCCAGCAGCCTAGGGGGGGTTGAAAAACTGTTTTTT
clone size: -
J gene: TRBJ1-4
D gene: -
V gene: TRBV7-9

CDR3 protein: CASSSRGGNEKLFF
CDR3 DNA: TGTGCCAGCAGCTCGAGGGGGGGTAATGAAAAACTGTTTTTT
clone size: -
J gene: TRBJ1-4
D gene: -
V gene: TRBV6-2/TRBV6-3

CDR3 protein: CASSPEAGAGEQYF
CDR3 DNA: TGTGCCAGCTCACCAGAGGCTGGGGCGGGGGAGCAGTACTTC
clone size: -
J gene: TRBJ2-7
D gene: -
V gene: TRBV18

CDR3 protein: CASSRGRDRILDTQYF
CDR3 DNA: TGTGCCAGCAGTCGAGGGAGGGACCGTATTTTAGATACGCAGTATTTT
clone size: -
J gene: TRBJ2-3
D gene: TRBD2
V gene: TRBV28

CDR3 protein: CASSLVGGVAGELFF
CDR3 DNA: TGTGCCAGCAGCCTTGTCGGGGGGGTCGCCGGGGAGCTGTTTTTT
clone size: -
J gene: TRBJ2-2
D gene: TRBD2
V gene: TRBV27

CDR3 protein: CASSQVLDTQYF
CDR3 DNA: TGTGCCAGCAGCCAGGTATTGGATACGCAGTATTTT
clone size: -
J gene: TRBJ2-3
D gene: -
V gene: TRBV2

CDR3 protein: CASSSYSGGLVNEQFF
CDR3 DNA: TGCGCCAGCAGCTCCTACTCCGGGGGGCTGGTAAATGAGCAGTTCTTC
clone size: -
J gene: TRBJ2-1
D gene: -
V gene: TRBV5-1

CDR3 protein: CASSFLGQVRYGYTF
CDR3 DNA: TGTGCCAGCAGCTTTCTTGGCCAGGTGAGATATGGCTACACCTTC
clone size: -
J gene: TRBJ1-2
D gene: -
V gene: TRBV5-6

CDR3 protein: CASSLAGNQETQYF
CDR3 DNA: TGTGCCAGCAGCTTGGCGGGTAACCAAGAGACCCAGTACTTC
clone size: once
J gene: TRBJ2-5
D gene: -
V gene: TRBV5-5

CDR3 protein: CASSIAGRTEAFF
CDR3 DNA: TGTGCCAGTAGTATCGCGGGACGCACTGAAGCTTTCTTT
clone size: -
J gene: TRBJ1-1
D gene: -
V gene: TRBV19

CDR3 protein: CASSLVPQGARNEQYF
CDR3 DNA: TGCGCCAGCAGCTTGGTCCCCCAGGGGGCGAGGAACGAGCAGTACTTC
clone size: -
J gene: TRBJ2-7
D gene: TRBD1
V gene: TRBV5-1

CDR3 protein: CSVALTGWNEKLFF
CDR3 DNA: TGCAGCGTTGCCCTGACAGGGTGGAATGAAAAACTGTTTTTT
clone size: -
J gene: TRBJ1-4
D gene: TRBD1
V gene: TRBV29-1

CDR3 protein: CSVVRRTMNTEAFF
CDR3 DNA: TGCAGCGTTGTCAGGCGGACTATGAACACTGAAGCTTTCTTT
clone size: -
J gene: TRBJ1-1
D gene: -
V gene: TRBV29-1

CDR3 protein: CASSQLRGLVDTQYF
CDR3 DNA: TGTGCCAGCAGCCAATTAAGGGGGCTCGTGGATACGCAGTATTTT
clone size: -
J gene: TRBJ2-3
D gene: TRBD1
V gene: TRBV3-1/TRBV3-2

CDR3 protein: CASSLDRVTDTQYF
CDR3 DNA: TGTGCCAGCAGCTTAGACAGAGTAACAGATACGCAGTATTTT
clone size: -
J gene: TRBJ2-3
D gene: -
V gene: TRBV7-3

CDR3 protein: CASKRGQVSGNTIYF
CDR3 DNA: TGTGCCAGTAAGAGGGGGCAAGTATCTGGAAACACCATATATTTT
clone size: -
J gene: TRBJ1-3
D gene: TRBD1
V gene: TRBV19

CDR3 protein: CASSVHPGGAGETQYF
CDR3 DNA: TGTGCCAGCAGCGTTCACCCAGGGGGCGCGGGGGAGACCCAGTACTTC
clone size: -
J gene: TRBJ2-5
D gene: TRBD1
V gene: TRBV9

CDR3 protein: CASRYGQLAFF
CDR3 DNA: TGTGCCAGCAGATACGGACAGTTAGCTTTCTTT
clone size: -
J gene: TRBJ1-1
D gene: -
V gene: TRBV12-3/TRBV12-4

CDR3 protein: CASSIVWTGNQPQHF
CDR3 DNA: TGTGCCAGTAGTATAGTTTGGACAGGGAATCAGCCCCAGCATTTT
clone size: hyperexpanded
J gene: TRBJ1-5
D gene: TRBD1
V gene: TRBV19

CDR3 protein: CASSRVTSYNEQFF
CDR3 DNA: TGTGCCAGCAGCCGTGTAACTAGTTACAATGAGCAGTTCTTC
clone size: -
J gene: TRBJ2-1
D gene: -
V gene: TRBV11-2

CDR3 protein: CASSLRRTGGDEQYF
CDR3 DNA: TGTGCCAGCTCCCTTCGTCGTACAGGGGGGGACGAGCAGTACTTC
clone size: -
J gene: TRBJ2-7
D gene: -
V gene: TRBV18

CDR3 protein: CASSIWPGGSTGELFF
CDR3 DNA: TGTGCCAGTAGTATATGGCCAGGGGGCTCCACCGGGGAGCTGTTTTTT
clone size: few
J gene: TRBJ2-2
D gene: TRBD1
V gene: TRBV19

CDR3 protein: CASSLGASANYGYTF
CDR3 DNA: TGCGCCAGCAGCTTGGGGGCATCAGCTAACTATGGCTACACCTTC
clone size: -
J gene: TRBJ1-2
D gene: -
V gene: TRBV5-1

CDR3 protein: CASSSYLAKNIQYF
CDR3 DNA: TGTGCCAGCAGCTCCTACTTAGCCAAAAACATTCAGTACTTC
clone size: -
J gene: TRBJ2-4
D gene: -
V gene: TRBV5-4

CDR3 protein: CASSHSGGNTGELFF
CDR3 DNA: TGTGCCAGCAGCCATAGCGGGGGAAACACCGGGGAGCTGTTTTTT
clone size: -
J gene: TRBJ2-2
D gene: TRBD2
V gene: TRBV3-1/TRBV3-2

CDR3 protein: CATSKGLDTGELFF
CDR3 DNA: TGTGCCACCAGCAAGGGGTTGGACACCGGGGAGCTGTTTTTT
clone size: -
J gene: TRBJ2-2
D gene: -
V gene: TRBV15

CDR3 protein: CASTGGLAGTSSYNEQFF
CDR3 DNA: TGTGCCAGTACAGGGGGACTAGCGGGGACGAGCTCCTACAATGAGCAGTTCTTC
clone size: -
J gene: TRBJ2-1
D gene: TRBD2
V gene: TRBV19

CDR3 protein: CASSLQGPSYNSPLHF
CDR3 DNA: TGTGCCAGCAGCTTACAGGGGCCCTCCTATAATTCACCCCTCCACTTT
clone size: -
J gene: TRBJ1-6
D gene: -
V gene: TRBV7-3

CDR3 protein: CASRDRGSVYGYTF
CDR3 DNA: TGTGCCAGCAGGGACAGGGGATCTGTCTACGGCTACACCTTC
clone size: -
J gene: TRBJ1-2
D gene: TRBD1
V gene: TRBV13

CDR3 protein: CASGGESTDTQYF
CDR3 DNA: TGTGCCAGCGGGGGGGAAAGCACAGATACGCAGTATTTT
clone size: -
J gene: TRBJ2-3
D gene: TRBD2
V gene: TRBV5-8